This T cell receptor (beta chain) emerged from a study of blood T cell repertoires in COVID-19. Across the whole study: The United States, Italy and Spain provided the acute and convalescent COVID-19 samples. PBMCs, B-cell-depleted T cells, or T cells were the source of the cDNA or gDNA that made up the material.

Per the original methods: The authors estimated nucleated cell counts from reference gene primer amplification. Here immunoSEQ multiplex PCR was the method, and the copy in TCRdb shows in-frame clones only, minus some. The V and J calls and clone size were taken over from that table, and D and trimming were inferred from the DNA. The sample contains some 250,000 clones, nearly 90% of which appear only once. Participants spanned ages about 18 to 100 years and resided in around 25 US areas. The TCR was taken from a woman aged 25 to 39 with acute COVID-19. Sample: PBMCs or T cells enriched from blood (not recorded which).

The CDR3 DNA is TGTGCCAGCTCACCGAGGCAGGGAAGGATTGAGACCCAGTACTTC. Translated, it gives CASSPRQGRIETQYF. This sequence joins TRBV18 and TRBJ2-5, with a possible D match to TRBD1 (5 bases). V was clipped by 3 bases and J by 5 bases, with 16 bases between them. From germline, CDR1 is KGHSH and CDR2 LQKENI. The CDR3 spans 15 residues.